This T cell receptor (beta chain) appears in the sequencing data of a study of blood T cell repertoires in COVID-19. Study-level information: From the United States, Italy and Spain came samples of acute and convalescent COVID-19. T cells, B-cell-depleted T cells, or PBMCs supplied cDNA or gDNA.

TCRdb's table, derived via immunoSEQ multiplex PCR, lists solely in-frame clones and lacks some. Among about 180,000 clones listed, 88% were seen once. The CDR3 loop spans 12 amino acids. V shed 5 bases, J shed 8 bases, and the junction held 5 bases outside the gene matches. The germline V gene has CDR1 SGHAT and CDR2 FQDESV (reference sequence). This study enrolled people aged roughly 18 to 89 from approximately 25 US geographic areas. Participant-reported clinical history was the basis for cohort assignment. This rearrangement joins TRBV11-1 to TRBJ1-1; 7 bases match TRBD1. The sample was PBMCs or T cells enriched from blood (not recorded which). The sequence was collected from a woman aged 18 to 35 who had recovered from COVID-19. The CDR3 here is CASSPDRDEAFF. CDR3 coding DNA: TGTGCCAGCAGCCCTGACAGGGACGAAGCTTTCTTT.